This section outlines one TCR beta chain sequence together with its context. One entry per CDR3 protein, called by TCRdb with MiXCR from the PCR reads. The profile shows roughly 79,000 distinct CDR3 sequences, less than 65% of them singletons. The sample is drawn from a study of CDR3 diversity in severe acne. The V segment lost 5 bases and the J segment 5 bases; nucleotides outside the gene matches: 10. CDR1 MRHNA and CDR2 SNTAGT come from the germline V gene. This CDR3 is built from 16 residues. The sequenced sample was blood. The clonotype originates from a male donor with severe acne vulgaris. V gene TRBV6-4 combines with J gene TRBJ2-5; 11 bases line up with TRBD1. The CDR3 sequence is CASSYSRTGGGETQYF. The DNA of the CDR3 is TGTGCCAGCAGTTATTCAAGGACAGGGGGCGGGGAGACCCAGTACTTC.